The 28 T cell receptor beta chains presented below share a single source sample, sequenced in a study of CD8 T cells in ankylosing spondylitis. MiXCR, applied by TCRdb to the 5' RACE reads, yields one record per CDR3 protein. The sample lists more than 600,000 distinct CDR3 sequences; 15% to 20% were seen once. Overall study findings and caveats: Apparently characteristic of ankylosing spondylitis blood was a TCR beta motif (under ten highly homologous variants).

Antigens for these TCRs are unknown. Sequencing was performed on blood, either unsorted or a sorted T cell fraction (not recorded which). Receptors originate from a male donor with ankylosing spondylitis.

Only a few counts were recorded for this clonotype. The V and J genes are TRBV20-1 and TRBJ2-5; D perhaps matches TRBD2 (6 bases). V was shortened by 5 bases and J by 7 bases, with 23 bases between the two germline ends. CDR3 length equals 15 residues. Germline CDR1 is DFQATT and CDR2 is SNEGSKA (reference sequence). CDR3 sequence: CSAGRTGRVGGTQYF. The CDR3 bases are TGCAGTGCTGGGAGGACTGGACGCGTCGGAGGGACCCAGTACTTC.

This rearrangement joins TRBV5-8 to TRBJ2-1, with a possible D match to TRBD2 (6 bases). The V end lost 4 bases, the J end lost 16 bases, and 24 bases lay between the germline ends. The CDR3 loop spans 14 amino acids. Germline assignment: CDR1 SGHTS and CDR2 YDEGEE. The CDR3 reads CASSRLGELAGRFF. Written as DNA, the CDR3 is TGTGCCAGCAGCCGTCTAGGGGAACTAGCAGGCCGTTTCTTC.

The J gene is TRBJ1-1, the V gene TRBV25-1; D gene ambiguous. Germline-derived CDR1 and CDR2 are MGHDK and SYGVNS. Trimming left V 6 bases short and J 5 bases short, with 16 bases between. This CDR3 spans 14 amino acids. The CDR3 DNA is TGTGCCAGCAGGATGGCCGGGGTTCGGACTGAAGCTTTCTTT. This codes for CASRMAGVRTEAFF.

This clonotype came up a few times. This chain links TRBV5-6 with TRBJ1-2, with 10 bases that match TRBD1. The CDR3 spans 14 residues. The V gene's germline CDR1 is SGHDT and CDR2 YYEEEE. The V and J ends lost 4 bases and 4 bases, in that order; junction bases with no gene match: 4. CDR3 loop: CASSQRTGGYGYTF. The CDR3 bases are TGTGCCAGCAGCCAGAGGACAGGGGGCTATGGCTACACCTTC.

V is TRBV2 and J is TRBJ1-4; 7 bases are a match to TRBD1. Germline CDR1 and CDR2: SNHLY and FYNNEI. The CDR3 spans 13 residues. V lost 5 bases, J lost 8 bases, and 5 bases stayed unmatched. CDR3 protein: CASSQGDWEKLFF. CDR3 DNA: TGTGCCAGCAGTCAGGGGGATTGGGAAAAACTGTTTTTT.

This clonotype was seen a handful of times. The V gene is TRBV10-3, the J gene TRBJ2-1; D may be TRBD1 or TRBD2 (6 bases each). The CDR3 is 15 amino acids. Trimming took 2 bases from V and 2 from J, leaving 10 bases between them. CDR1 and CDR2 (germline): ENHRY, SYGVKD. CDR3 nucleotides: TGTGCCATCAGTGAGGGAGGGGGGACCTACAATGAGCAGTTCTTC. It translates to CAISEGGGTYNEQFF.

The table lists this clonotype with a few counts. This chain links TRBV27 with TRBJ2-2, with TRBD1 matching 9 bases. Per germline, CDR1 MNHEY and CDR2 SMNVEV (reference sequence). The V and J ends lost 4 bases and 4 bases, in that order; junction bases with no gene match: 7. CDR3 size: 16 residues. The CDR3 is CASSSLGTGTTGELFF. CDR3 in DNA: TGTGCCAGCAGTTCCCTCGGGACAGGGACCACCGGGGAGCTGTTTTTT.

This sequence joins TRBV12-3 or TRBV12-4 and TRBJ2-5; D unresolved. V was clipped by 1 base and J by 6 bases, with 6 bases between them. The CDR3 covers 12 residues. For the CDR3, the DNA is TGTGCCAGCAGTTTAGTCACGCAGACCCAGTACTTC. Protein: CASSLVTQTQYF.

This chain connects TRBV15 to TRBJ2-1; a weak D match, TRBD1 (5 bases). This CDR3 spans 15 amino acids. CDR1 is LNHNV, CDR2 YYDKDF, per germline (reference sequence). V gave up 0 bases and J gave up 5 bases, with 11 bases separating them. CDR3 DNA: TGTGCCACCAGCAGAGATGAGTTGGACAACAATGAGCAGTTCTTC. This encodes CATSRDELDNNEQFF.

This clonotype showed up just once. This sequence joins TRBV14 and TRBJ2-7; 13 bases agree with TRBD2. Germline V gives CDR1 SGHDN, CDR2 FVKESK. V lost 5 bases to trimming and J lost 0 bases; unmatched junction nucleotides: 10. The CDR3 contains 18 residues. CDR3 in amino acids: CASSSGTSGMRSSYEQYF. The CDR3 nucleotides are TGTGCCAGCAGCTCCGGGACTAGCGGGATGAGGAGCTCCTACGAGCAGTACTTC.

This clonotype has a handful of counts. The CDR3 nucleotides are TGTGCCAGCAGTCCCGCGAGCTCTGGAAACACCATATATTTT. Translation: CASSPASSGNTIYF. The chain is built from TRBV6-2 or TRBV6-3 and TRBJ1-3, with D hard to call. Trimming pared 5 bases from V and 0 bases from J, leaving 8 bases between. Germline CDR1 is MNHEY and CDR2 is SVGEGT. This CDR3 has 14 residues.

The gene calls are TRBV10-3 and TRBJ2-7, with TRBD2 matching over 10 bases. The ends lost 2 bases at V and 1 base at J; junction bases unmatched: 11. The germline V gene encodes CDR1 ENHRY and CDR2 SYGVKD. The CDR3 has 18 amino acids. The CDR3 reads CAISEASGGPQLSYEQYF. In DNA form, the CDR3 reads TGTGCCATCAGTGAGGCTAGCGGGGGACCCCAACTATCCTACGAGCAGTACTTC.

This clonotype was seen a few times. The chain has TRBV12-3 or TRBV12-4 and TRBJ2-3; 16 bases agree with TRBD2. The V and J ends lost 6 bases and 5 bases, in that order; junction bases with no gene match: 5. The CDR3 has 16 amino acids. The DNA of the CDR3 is TGTGCCAGCAGGGGACTAGCGGGAGGGAGTGTAGATACGCAGTATTTT. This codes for CASRGLAGGSVDTQYF.

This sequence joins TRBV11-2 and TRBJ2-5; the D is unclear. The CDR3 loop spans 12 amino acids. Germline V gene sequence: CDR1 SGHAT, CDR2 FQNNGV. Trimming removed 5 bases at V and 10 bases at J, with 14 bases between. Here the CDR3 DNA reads TGTGCCAGCAGCGTAGTCCCACCCCACCAGTACTTC. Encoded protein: CASSVVPPHQYF. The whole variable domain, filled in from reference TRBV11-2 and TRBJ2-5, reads EAGVAQSPRYKIIEKRQSVAFWCNPISGHATLYWYQQILGQGPKLLIQFQNNGVVDDSQLPKDRFSAERLKGVDSTLKIQPAKLEDSAVYLCASSVVPPHQYFGPGTRLLVL.

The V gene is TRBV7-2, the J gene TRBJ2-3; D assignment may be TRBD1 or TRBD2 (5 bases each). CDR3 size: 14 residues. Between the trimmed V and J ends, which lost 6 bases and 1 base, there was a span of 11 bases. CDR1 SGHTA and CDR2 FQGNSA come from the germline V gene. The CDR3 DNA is TGTGCCAGCAGAGTCCGGGGCCGCACAGATACGCAGTATTTT. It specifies CASRVRGRTDTQYF.

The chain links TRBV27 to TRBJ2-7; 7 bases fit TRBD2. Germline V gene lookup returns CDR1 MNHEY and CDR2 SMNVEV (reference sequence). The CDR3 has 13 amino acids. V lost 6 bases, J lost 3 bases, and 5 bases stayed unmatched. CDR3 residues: CASRAGEDYEQYF. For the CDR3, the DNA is TGTGCCAGCAGGGCGGGAGAGGACTACGAGCAGTACTTC.

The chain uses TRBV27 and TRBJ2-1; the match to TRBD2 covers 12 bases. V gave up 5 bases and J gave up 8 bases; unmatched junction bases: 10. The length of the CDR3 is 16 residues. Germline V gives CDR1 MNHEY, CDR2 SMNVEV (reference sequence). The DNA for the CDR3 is TGTGCCAGCAGTCTACTAGCGGGAGGCTCCACGGATGAGCAGTTCTTC. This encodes CASSLLAGGSTDEQFF.

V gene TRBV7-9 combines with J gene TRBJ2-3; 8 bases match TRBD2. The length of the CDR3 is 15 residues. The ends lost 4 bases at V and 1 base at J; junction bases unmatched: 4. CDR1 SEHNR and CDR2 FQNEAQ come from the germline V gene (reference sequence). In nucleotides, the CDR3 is TGTGCCAGCAGCTCACAGCGGGGGCGCACAGATACGCAGTATTTT. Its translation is CASSSQRGRTDTQYF.

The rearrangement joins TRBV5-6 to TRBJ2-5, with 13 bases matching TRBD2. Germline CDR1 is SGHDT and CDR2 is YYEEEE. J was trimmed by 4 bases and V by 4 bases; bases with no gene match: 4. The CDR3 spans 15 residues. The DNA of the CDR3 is TGTGCCAGCAGCATACTAGCGGGGGGGGGAGAGACCCAGTACTTC. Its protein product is CASSILAGGGETQYF.

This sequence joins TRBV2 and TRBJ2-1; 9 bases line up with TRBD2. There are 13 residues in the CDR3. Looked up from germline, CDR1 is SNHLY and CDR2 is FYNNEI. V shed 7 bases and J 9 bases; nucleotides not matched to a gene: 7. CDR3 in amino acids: CASNGGRVAEQFF. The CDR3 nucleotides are TGTGCCAGCAACGGCGGGAGGGTGGCTGAGCAGTTCTTC.

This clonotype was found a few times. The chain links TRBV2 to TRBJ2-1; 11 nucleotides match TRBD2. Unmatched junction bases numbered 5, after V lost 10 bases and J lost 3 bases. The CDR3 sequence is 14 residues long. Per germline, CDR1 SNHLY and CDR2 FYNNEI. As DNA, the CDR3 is TGTGCCACGGGACTAGCGGTTCTCTACAATGAGCAGTTCTTC. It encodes CATGLAVLYNEQFF.

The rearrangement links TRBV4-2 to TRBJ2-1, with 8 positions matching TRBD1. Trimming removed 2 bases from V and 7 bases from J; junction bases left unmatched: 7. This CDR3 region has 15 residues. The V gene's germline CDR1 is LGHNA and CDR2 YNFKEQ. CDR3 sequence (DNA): TGTGCCAGCAGCCAACACAGGGGGGACGGGAATGAGCAGTTCTTC. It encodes CASSQHRGDGNEQFF.

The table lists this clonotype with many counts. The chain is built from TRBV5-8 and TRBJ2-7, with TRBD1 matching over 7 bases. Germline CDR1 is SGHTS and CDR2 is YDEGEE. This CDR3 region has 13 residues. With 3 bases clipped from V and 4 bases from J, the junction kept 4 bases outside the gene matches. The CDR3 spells CASSYTGAYEQYF. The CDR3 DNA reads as TGTGCCAGCAGCTATACAGGGGCGTACGAGCAGTACTTC.

The CDR3 DNA reads TGTGCCATCAGTGAGGGGCAGGGGGATGGCTACACCTTC. Amino acids: CAISEGQGDGYTF. The rearrangement joins TRBV10-3 to TRBJ1-2, with 7 bases that match TRBD1. Germline V CDR1 and CDR2: ENHRY, SYGVKD. The CDR3 length is 13 residues. With V trimmed by 2 bases and J by 6 bases, 3 bases remained unmatched.

The chain's CDR3 is CASSFQGPAKNIQYF. The CDR3 bases are TGTGCCAGCAGCTTTCAAGGGCCCGCCAAAAACATTCAGTACTTC. The rearrangement uses TRBV5-5 and TRBJ2-4, with D unresolved. The germline CDR1 and CDR2 sequences are SGHKS and YYEKEE (reference sequence). CDR3 length: 15 amino acids. V was clipped by 2 bases and J by 1 base, with 10 bases between them.

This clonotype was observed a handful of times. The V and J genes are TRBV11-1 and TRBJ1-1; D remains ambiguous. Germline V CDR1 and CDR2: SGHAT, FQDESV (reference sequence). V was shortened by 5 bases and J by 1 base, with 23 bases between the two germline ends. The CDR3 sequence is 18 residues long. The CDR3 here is CASSVNRVVEGPNTEAFF. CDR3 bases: TGTGCCAGCAGCGTAAATCGGGTCGTTGAGGGTCCGAACACTGAAGCTTTCTTT.

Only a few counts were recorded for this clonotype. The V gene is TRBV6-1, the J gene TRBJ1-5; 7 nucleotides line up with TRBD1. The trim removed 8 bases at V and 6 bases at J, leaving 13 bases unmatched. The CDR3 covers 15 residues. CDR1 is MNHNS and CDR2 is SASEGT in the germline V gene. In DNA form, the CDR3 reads TGTGCCAGCGACGGCGGAGGGGGCGTCGGTCAGCCCCAGCATTTT. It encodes CASDGGGGVGQPQHF.

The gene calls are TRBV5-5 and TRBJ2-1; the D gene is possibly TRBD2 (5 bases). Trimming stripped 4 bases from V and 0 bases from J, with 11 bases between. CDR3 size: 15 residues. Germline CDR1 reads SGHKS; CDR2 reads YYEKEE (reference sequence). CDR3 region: CASSPGLLSYNEQFF. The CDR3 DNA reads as TGTGCCAGCAGCCCTGGACTGCTCTCCTACAATGAGCAGTTCTTC.